This entry is about one T cell receptor beta chain. This CDR3 is built from 14 residues. Germline V gene lookup returns CDR1 SEHNR and CDR2 FQNEAQ (reference sequence). This specimen comes from a study of monozygotic twins with inflammatory bowel disease. TCRdb reprocessed the 5' RACE reads and keeps a single row for each CDR3 protein, giving no DNA. This listing includes about 440,000 distinct CDR3 sequences. The material sequenced was blood. The sequence came from a human donor with ulcerative colitis or Crohn's disease, or a healthy co-twin of an affected twin (not recorded which). The V and J genes are TRBV7-9 and TRBJ1-2; without DNA, the TCRdb call of TRBD1 cannot be checked. This CDR3 is CASSFLQGAGGYTF.